This record concerns one TCR beta chain sequence. Its antigen is undetermined. In germline, CDR1 is MNHNS, CDR2 SASEGT. Trimming pared 4 bases from V and 1 base from J, leaving 16 bases between. The CDR3 runs to 17 residues. This record belongs to a study of T cell responses to AZD1222 COVID-19 vaccine. Study outcomes and limitations: Baseline seropositives among AZD1222 recipients totaled only five or six. Vaccine-related CD4 TCRs covered spike, predominating at 160-218 and 743-854. Most donors were white British and more were female, and clonal diversity was possibly underestimated. Among spike-specific TCRs, nearly half reportedly target unmutated variant regions.

Here immunoSEQ multiplex PCR was the method, and the copy in TCRdb shows in-frame clones only, minus some. The repertoire holds approximately 89,000 clones, with over 75% as singletons. V gene TRBV6-1 combines with J gene TRBJ1-4; D possibly corresponds to TRBD1 (6 bases). The clonotype comes from an adult in good health. Sequencing used peripheral blood, obtained on day 0 of AZD1222 vaccination. The CDR3 loop is CASSGTTGIRTNEKLFF. The CDR3 DNA reads TGTGCCAGCAGTGGGACAACAGGGATTAGAACTAATGAAAAACTGTTTTTT.